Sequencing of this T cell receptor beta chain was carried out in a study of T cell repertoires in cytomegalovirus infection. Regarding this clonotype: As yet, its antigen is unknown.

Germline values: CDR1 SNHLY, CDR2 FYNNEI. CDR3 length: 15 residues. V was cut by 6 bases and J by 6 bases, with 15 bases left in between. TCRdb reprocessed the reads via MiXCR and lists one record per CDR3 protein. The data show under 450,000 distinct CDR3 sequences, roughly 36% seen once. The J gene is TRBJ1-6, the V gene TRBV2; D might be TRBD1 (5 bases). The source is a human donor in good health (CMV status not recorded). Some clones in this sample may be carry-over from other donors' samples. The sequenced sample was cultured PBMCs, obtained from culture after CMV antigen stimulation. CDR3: CASRVRQGSNSPLHF. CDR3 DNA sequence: TGTGCCAGCAGGGTTCGGCAGGGAAGTAATTCACCCCTCCACTTT. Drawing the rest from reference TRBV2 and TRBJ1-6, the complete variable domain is EPEVTQTPSHQVTQMGQEVILRCVPISNHLYFYWYRQILGQKVEFLVSFYNNEISEKSEIFDDQFSVERPDGSNFTLKIRSTKLEDSAMYFCASRVRQGSNSPLHFGNGTRLTVT.